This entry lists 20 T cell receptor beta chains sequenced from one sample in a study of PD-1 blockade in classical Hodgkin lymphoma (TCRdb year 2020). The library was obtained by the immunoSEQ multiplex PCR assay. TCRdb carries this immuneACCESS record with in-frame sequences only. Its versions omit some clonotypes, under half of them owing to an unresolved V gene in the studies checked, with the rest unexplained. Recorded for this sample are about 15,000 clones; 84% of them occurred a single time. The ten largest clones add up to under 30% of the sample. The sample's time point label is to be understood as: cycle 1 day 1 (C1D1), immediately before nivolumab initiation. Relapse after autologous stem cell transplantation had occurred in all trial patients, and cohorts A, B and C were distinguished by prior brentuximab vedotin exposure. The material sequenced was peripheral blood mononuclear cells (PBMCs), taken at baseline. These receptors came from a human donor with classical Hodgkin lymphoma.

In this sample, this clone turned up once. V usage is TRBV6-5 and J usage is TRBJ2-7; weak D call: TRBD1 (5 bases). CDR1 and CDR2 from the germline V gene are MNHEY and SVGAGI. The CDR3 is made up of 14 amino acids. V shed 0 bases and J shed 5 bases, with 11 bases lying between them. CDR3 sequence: CASSYSDKPDEQYF. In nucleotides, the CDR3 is TGTGCCAGCAGTTACTCGGACAAGCCTGACGAGCAGTACTTC.

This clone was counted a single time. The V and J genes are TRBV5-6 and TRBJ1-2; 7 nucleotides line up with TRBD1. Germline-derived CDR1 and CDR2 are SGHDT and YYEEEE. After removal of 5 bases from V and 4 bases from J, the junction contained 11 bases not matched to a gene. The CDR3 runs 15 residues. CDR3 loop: CASSPAPGQSYGYTF. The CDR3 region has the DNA TGTGCCAGCAGTCCCGCACCGGGACAGAGCTATGGCTACACCTTC.

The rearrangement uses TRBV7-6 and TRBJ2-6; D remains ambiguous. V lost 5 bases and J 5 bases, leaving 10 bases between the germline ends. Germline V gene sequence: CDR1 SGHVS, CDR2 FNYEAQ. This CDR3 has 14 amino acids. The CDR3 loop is CASSKGSRANVLTF. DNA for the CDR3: TGTGCCAGCAGCAAGGGAAGTCGGGCCAACGTCCTGACTTTC.

The CDR3 DNA follows: TGTGCCAGCAGAGGACAGGGAGATGGCTACACCTTC. The encoded protein is CASRGQGDGYTF. The chain employs TRBV7-9 and TRBJ1-2; the match to TRBD1 covers 8 bases. The CDR3 covers 12 residues. The V gene end was trimmed by 6 bases and the J gene end by 6 bases; junction bases not matched to a gene: 3. CDR1 is SEHNR and CDR2 is FQNEAQ in the germline V gene (reference sequence).

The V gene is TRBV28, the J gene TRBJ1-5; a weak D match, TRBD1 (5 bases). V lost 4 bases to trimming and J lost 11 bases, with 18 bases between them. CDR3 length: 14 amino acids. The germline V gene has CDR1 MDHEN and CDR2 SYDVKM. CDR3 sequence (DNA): TGTGCCAGCAGTTCCCCACGGGGGGTGGTGACCCAGCATTTT. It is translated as CASSSPRGVVTQHF.

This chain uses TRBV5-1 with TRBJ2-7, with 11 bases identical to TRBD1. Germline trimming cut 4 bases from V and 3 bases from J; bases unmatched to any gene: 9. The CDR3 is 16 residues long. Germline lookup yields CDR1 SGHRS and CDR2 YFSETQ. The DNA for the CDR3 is TGCGCCAGCAGCCTAGTTGGGACAGGGGGAGGCTACGAGCAGTACTTC. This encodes CASSLVGTGGGYEQYF.

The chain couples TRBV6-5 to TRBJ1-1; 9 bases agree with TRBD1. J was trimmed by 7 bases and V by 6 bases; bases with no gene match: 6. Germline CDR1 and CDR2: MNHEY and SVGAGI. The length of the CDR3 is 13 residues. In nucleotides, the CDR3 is TGTGCCAGCAGCCGGCCGGGACAGGGTGAAGCTTTCTTT. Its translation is CASSRPGQGEAFF.

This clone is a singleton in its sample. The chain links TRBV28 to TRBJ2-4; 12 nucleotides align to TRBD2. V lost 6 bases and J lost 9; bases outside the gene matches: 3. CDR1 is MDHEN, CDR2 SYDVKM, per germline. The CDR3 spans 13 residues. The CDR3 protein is CASRLAGGGIQYF. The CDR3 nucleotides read TGTGCCAGCAGGCTAGCGGGAGGGGGCATTCAGTACTTC.

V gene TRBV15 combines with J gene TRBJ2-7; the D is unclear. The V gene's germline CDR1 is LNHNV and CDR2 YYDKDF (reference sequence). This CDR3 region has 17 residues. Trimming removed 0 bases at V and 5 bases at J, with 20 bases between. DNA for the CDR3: TGTGCCACCAGCAGAGAGGGTGGCAAATCCCCGCTCCACGAGCAGTACTTC. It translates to CATSREGGKSPLHEQYF.

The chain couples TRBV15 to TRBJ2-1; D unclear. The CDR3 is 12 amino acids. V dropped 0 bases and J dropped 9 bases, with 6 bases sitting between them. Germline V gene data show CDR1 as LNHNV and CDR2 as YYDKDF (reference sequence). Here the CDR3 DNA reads TGTGCCACCAGCAGAGATAAGGGTGAGCAGTTCTTC. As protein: CATSRDKGEQFF. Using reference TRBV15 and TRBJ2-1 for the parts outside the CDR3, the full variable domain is DAMVIQNPRYQVTQFGKPVTLSCSQTLNHNVMYWYQQKSSQAPKLLFHYYDKDFNNEADTPDNFQSRRPNTSFCFLDIRSPGLGDTAMYLCATSRDKGEQFFGPGTRLTVL.

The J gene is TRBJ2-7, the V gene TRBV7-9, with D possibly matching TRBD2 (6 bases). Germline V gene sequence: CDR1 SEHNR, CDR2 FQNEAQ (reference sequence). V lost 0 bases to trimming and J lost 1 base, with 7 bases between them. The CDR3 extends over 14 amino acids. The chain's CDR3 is CASSLAEGSYEQYF. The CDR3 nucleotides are TGTGCCAGCAGCTTAGCGGAGGGGTCCTACGAGCAGTACTTC.

Here the CDR3 DNA reads TGTGCCAGCAGCCCCTGGGCAGGGCACACTGAAGCTTTCTTT. Translated, it gives CASSPWAGHTEAFF. The genes are TRBV21-1 and TRBJ1-1; the listed D gene, TRBD1, was not tested against the DNA. TRBV21-1 has pseudogene status. This CDR3 spans 14 amino acids.

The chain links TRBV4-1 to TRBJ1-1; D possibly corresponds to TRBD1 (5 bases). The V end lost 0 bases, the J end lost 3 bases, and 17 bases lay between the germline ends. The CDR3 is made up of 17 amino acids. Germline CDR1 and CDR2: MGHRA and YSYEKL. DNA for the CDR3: TGCGCCAGCAGCCAAGATATGGGCAGGGTGGCGGACACTGAAGCTTTCTTT. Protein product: CASSQDMGRVADTEAFF.

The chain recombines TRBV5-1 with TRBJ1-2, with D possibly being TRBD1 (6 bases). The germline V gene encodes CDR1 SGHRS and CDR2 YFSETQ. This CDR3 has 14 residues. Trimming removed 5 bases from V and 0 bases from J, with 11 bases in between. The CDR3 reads CASSPRGTNYGYTF. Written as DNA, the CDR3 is TGCGCCAGCAGTCCTAGGGGGACTAACTATGGCTACACCTTC.

CDR3 sequence (DNA): TGCGCCAGCAGCCAGGGGTGGGACCCTACTTTGAGTGACATTCAGTACTTC. Its translation is CASSQGWDPTLSDIQYF. The gene calls are TRBV4-1 and TRBJ2-4, with D possibly being TRBD1 or TRBD2 (5 bases each). CDR3 length equals 17 residues. The germline V and J ends were trimmed by 3 bases and 8 bases, with 23 bases remaining between them. CDR1 and CDR2 from the germline V gene are MGHRA and YSYEKL.

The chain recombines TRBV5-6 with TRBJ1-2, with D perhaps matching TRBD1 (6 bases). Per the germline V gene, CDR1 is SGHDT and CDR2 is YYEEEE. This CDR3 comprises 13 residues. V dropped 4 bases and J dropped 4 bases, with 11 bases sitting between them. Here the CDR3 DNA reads TGTGCCAGCAGCGGAGGGGGTAGCTATGGCTACACCTTC. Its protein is CASSGGGSYGYTF.

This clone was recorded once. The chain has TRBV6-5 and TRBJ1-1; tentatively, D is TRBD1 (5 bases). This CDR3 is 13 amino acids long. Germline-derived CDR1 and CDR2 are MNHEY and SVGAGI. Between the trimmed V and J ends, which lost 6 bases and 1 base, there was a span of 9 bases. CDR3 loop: CASSLGGNTEAFF. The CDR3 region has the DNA TGTGCCAGCAGCTTGGGGGGGAACACTGAAGCTTTCTTT.

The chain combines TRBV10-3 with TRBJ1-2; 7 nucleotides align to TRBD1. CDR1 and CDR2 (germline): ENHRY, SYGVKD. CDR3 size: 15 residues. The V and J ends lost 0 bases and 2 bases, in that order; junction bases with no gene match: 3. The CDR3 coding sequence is TGTGCCATCAGTGAGTCGCGGACAGGCAACTATGGCTACACCTTC. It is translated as CAISESRTGNYGYTF.

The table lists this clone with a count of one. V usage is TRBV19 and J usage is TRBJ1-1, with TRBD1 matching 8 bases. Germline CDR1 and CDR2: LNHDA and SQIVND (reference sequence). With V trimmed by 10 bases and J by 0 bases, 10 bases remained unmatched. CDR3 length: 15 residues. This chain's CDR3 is CATLQGVNMNTEAFF. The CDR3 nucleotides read TGTGCCACCCTACAGGGGGTGAACATGAACACTGAAGCTTTCTTT.

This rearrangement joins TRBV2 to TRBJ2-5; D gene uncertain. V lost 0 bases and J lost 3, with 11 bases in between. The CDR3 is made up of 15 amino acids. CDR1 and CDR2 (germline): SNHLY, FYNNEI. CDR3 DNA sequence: TGTGCCAGCAGTGAAGCGCTTCGGACGGAAGAGACCCAGTACTTC. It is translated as CASSEALRTEETQYF.